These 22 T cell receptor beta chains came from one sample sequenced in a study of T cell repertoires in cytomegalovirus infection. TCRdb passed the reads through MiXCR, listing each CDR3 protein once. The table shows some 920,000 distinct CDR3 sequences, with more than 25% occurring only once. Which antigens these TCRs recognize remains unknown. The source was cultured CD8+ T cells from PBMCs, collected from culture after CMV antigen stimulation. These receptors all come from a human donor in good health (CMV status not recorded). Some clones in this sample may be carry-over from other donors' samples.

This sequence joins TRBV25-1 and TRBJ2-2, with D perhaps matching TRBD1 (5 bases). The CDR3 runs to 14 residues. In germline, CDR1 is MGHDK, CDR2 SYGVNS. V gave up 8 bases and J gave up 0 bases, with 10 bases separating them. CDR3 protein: CASGRTPNTGELFF. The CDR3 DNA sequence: TGTGCCAGCGGTAGGACACCGAACACCGGGGAGCTGTTTTTT.

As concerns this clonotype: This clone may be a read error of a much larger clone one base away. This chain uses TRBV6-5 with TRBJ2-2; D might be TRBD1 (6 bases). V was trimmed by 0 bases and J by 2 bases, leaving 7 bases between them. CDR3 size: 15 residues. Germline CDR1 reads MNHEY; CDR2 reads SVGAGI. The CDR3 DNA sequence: TGTGCCAGCAGTTACTCGGACAGCAACACCGGGGAGCTGTTTTTT. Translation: CASSYSDSNTGELFF.

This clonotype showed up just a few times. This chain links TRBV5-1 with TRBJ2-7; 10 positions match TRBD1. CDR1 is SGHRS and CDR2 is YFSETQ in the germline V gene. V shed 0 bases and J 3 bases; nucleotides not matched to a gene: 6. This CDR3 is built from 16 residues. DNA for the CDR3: TGCGCCAGCAGCTTGGGACAGGGGGCGCAGAACTACGAGCAGTACTTC. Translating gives CASSLGQGAQNYEQYF. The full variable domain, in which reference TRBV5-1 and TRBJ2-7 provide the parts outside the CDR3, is KAGVTQTPRYLIKTRGQQVTLSCSPISGHRSVSWYQQTPGQGLQFLFEYFSETQRNKGNFPGRFSGRQFSNSRSEMNVSTLELGDSALYLCASSLGQGAQNYEQYFGPGTRLTVT.

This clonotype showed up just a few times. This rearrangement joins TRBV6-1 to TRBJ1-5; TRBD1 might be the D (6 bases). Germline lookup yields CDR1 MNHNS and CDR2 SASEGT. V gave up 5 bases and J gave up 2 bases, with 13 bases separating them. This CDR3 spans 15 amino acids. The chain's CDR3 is CASSRTARGNQPQHF. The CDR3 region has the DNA TGTGCCAGCAGTAGGACAGCTCGCGGCAATCAGCCCCAGCATTTT.

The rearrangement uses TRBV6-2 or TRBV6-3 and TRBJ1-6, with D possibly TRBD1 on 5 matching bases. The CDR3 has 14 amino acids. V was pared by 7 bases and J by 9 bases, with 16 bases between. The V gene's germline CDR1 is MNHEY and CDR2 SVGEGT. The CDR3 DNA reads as TGTGCCAGCACTCCTGCTGGGGGGATTTCACCCCTCCACTTT. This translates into CASTPAGGISPLHF.

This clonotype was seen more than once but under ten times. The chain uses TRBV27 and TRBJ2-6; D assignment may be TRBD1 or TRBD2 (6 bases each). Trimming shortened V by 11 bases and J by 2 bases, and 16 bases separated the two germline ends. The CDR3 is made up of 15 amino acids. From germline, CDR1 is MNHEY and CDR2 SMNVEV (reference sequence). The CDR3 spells CACGSGAPGANVLTF. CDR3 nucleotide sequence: TGTGCCTGTGGCTCGGGGGCCCCTGGGGCCAACGTCCTGACTTTC. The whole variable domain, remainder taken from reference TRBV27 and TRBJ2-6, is EAQVTQNPRYLITVTGKKLTVTCSQNMNHEYMSWYRQDPGLGLRQIYYSMNVEVTDKGDVPEGYKVSRKEKRNFPLILESPSPNQTSLYFCACGSGAPGANVLTFGAGSRLTVL.

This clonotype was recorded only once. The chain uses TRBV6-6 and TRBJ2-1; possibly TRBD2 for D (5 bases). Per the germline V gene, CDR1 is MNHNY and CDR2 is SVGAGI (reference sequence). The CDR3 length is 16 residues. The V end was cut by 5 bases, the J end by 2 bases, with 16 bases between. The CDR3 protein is CASSRRGERTYNEQFF. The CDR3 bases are TGTGCCAGCAGTCGCCGTGGGGAGAGAACCTACAATGAGCAGTTCTTC.

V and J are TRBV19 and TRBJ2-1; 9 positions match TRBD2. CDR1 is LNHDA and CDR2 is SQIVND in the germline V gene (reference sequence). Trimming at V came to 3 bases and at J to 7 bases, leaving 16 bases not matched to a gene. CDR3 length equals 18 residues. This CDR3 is CASSIALGGGGAENEQFF. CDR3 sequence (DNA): TGTGCCAGTAGTATCGCCCTCGGGGGCGGGGGGGCCGAGAATGAGCAGTTCTTC.

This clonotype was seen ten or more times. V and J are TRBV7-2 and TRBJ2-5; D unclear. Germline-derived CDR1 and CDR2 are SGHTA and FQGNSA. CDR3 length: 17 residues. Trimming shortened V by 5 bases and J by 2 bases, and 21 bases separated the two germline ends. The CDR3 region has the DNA TGTGCCAGCAGCCCCATCTCCTTGACAATGGGGCAAGAGACCCAGTACTTC. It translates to CASSPISLTMGQETQYF. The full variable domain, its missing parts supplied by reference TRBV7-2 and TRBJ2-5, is GAGVSQSPSNKVTEKGKDVELRCDPISGHTALYWYRQSLGQGLEFLIYFQGNSAPDKSGLPSDRFSAERTGGSVSTLTIQRTQQEDSAVYLCASSPISLTMGQETQYFGPGTRLLVL.

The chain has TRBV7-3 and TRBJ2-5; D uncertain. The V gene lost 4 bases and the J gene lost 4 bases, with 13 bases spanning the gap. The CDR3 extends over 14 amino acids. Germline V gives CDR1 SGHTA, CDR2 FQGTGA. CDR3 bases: TGTGCCAGCAGCTCTCACCCTGGGCCAGAGACCCAGTACTTC. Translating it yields CASSSHPGPETQYF. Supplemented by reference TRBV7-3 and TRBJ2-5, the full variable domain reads GAGVSQTPSNKVTEKGKYVELRCDPISGHTALYWYRQSLGQGPEFLIYFQGTGAADDSGLPNDRFFAVRPEGSVSTLKIQRTERGDSAVYLCASSSHPGPETQYFGPGTRLLVL.

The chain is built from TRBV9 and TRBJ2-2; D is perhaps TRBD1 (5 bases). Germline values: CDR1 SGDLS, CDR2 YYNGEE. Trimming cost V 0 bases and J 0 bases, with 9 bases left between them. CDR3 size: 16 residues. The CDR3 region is CASSVETVSNTGELFF. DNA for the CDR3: TGTGCCAGCAGCGTAGAGACAGTATCGAACACCGGGGAGCTGTTTTTT.

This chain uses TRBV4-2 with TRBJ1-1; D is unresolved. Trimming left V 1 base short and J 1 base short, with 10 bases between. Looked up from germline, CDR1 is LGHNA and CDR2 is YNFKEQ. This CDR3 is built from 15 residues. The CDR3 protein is CASSQVLDQNTEAFF. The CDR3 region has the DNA TGTGCCAGCAGCCAAGTTCTGGACCAGAACACTGAAGCTTTCTTT.

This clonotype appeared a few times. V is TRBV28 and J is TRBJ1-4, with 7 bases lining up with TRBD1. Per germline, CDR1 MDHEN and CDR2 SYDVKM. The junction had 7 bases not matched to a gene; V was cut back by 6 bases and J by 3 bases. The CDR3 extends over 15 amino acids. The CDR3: CASSQGVTANEKLFF. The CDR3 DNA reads TGTGCCAGCAGCCAGGGGGTGACGGCTAATGAAAAACTGTTTTTT.

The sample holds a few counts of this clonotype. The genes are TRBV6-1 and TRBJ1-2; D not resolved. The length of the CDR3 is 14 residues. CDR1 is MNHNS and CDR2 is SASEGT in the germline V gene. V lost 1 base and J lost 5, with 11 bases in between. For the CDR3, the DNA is TGTGCCAGCAGTGAAGTTAAGTTTTGGTATGGCTACACCTTC. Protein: CASSEVKFWYGYTF.

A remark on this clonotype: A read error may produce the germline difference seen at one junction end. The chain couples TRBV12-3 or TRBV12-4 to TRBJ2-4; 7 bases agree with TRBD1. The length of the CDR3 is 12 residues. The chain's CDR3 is CANSPRGQVANF. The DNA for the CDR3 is TGTGCCAACAGTCCGCGTGGACAGGTGGCGAACTTC.

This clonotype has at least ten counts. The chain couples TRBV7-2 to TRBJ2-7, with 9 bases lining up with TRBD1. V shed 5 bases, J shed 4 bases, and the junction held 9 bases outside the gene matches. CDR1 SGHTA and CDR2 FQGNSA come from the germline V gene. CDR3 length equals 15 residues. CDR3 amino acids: CASSQPGQGLYEQYF. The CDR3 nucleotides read TGTGCCAGCAGCCAACCGGGACAGGGATTATACGAGCAGTACTTC.

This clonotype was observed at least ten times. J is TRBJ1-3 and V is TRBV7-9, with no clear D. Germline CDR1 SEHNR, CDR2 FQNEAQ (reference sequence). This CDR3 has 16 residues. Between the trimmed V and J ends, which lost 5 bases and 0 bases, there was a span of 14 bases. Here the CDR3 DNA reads TGTGCCAGCAGCACTCCGGGTCCAAGCTCTGGAAACACCATATATTTT. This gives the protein CASSTPGPSSGNTIYF.

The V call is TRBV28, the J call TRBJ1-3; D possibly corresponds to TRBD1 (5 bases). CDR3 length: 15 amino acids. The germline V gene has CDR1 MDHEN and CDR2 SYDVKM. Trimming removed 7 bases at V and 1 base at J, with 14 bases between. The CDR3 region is CASKLGAASGNTIYF. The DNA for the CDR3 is TGTGCCAGCAAGCTTGGGGCAGCATCTGGAAACACCATATATTTT.

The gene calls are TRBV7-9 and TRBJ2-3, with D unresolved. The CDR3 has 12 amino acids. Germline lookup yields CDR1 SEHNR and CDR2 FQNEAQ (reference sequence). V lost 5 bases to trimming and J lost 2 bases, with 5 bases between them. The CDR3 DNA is TGTGCCAGCAGCGCTCTCACAGATACGCAGTATTTT. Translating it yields CASSALTDTQYF.

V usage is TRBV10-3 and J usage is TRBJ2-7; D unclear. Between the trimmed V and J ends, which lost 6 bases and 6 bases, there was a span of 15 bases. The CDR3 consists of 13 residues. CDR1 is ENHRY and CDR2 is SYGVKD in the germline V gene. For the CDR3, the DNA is TGTGCCATCAGGCTGGGCTCCCCAGGCGAGCAGTACTTC. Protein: CAIRLGSPGEQYF.

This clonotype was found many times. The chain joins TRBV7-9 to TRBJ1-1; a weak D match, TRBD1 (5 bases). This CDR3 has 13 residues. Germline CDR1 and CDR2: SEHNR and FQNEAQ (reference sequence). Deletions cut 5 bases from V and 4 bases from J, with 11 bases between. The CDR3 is CASSPRGVTEAFF. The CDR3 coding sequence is TGTGCCAGCAGCCCCCGAGGGGTCACTGAAGCTTTCTTT.

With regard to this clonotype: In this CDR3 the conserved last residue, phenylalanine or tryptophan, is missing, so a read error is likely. The CDR3 here is CASSYSNGENTEAFL. In nucleotides, the CDR3 is TGTGCCAGCAGTTACTCGAACGGGGAGAACACTGAAGCTTTCCTT. V and J are TRBV6-5 and TRBJ1-1; D remains unclear. Germline-derived CDR1 and CDR2 are MNHEY and SVGAGI. The V gene lost 0 bases and the J gene lost 1 base, with 9 bases spanning the gap. The CDR3 totals 15 residues.